This T cell receptor (beta chain) stems from a study of blood T cell repertoires in COVID-19. Study background: Samples representing acute and convalescent COVID-19 were sourced from the United States, Italy and Spain. T cells, B-cell-depleted T cells, or PBMCs provided the cDNA or gDNA that served as material.

Original processing notes: Scientists estimated how many nucleated cells there were by amplifying reference gene primers. The table came from immunoSEQ multiplex PCR; TCRdb's copy has only in-frame clones and leaves some out. That table supplies the V and J calls and clone size; D and trimming were determined from the DNA. The sample yields around 20,000 clones, approximately 83% seen once. J lost 8 bases, V lost 0 bases, and 6 bases had no gene match. The CDR3 runs to 15 residues. CDR1 is SGHAT and CDR2 is FQNNGV in the germline V gene. This clone was seen only once. The clonotype originates from a human donor in a cohort sampled during active COVID-19. V and J are TRBV11-2 and TRBJ2-4; 8 bases match TRBD2. The sample was peripheral blood. The CDR3 DNA sequence: TGTGCCAGCAGCTTAGACGGGACTAGTTCCGACATTCAGTACTTC. It codes for CASSLDGTSSDIQYF.